In this sample, the clone carrying this TCR beta chain turned up once. CD45RO-negative CD8 cells positively selected for CCR7 made up the naive population, which excluded terminally differentiated effector memory CD45RA+ cells. The donor cohort consisted entirely of Caucasian adults residing in Nashville, Tennessee. Assay used: immunoSEQ multiplex PCR; TCRdb lists only in-frame clones, some missing. This sample has nearly 2 million clones; about 95% occur once, and the top ten carry around 1%. The data were obtained in a study of shared clonotypes between healthy human individuals. V lost 3 bases and J lost 7, with 12 bases in between. CDR3 length equals 14 residues. Germline CDR1 and CDR2: LNHDA and SQIVND (reference sequence).

The chain employs TRBV19 and TRBJ1-4; D gene unclear. Input material: naive CD8+ T cells sorted from blood. This clonotype was obtained from a young man in good health. The CDR3 sequence: CASSMGGAGEKLFF. The CDR3, as DNA: TGTGCCAGTAGTATGGGCGGCGCGGGTGAAAAACTGTTTTTT.